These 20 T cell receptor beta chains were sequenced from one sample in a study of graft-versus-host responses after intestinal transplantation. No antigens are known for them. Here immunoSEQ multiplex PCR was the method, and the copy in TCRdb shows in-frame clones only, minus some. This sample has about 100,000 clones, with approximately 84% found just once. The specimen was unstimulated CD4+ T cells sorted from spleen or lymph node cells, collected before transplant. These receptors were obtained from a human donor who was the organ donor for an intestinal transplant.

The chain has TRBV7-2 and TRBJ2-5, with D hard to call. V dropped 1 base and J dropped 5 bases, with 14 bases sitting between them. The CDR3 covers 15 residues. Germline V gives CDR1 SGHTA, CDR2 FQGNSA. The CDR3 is CASSLDQADSETQYF. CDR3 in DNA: TGTGCCAGCAGCTTAGATCAGGCCGACTCGGAGACCCAGTACTTC.

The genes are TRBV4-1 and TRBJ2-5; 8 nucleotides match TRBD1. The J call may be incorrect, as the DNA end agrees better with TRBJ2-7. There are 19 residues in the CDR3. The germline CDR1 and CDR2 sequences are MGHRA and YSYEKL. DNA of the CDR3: TGCGCCAGCAGCCAAGTCGGTGGCCCAGGGACAGGAGCCACCTACGAGCAGTACTTC. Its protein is CASSQVGGPGTGATYEQYF.

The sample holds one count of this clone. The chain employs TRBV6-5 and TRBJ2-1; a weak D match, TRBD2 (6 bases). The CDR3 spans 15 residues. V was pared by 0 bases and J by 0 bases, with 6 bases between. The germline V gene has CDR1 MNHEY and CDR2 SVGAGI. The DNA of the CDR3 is TGTGCCAGCAGTTACTCGGGGGGCTCCTACAATGAGCAGTTCTTC. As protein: CASSYSGGSYNEQFF.

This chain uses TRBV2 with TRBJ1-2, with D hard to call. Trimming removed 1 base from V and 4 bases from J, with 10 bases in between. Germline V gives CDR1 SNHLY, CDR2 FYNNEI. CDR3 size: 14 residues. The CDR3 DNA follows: TGTGCCAGCAGTGAAGTAGAGGTTAGCTATGGCTACACCTTC. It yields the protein CASSEVEVSYGYTF.

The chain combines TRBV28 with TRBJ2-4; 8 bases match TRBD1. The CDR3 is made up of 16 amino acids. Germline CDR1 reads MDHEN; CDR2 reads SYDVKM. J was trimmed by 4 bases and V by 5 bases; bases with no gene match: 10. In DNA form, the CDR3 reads TGTGCCAGCAGTATTCGGACAGGGAATAAAAAAAACATTCAGTACTTC. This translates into CASSIRTGNKKNIQYF.

CDR3 bases: TGTGCCAGAAGCTACCAAGAGACCCAGTACTTC. Amino acid sequence: CARSYQETQYF. The J gene is TRBJ2-5, the V gene TRBV5-3; D not resolved. TRBV5-3 is recorded as an ORF, its role being uncertain. Deletions cut 3 bases from V and 0 bases from J, with 0 bases between. This CDR3 comprises 11 residues.

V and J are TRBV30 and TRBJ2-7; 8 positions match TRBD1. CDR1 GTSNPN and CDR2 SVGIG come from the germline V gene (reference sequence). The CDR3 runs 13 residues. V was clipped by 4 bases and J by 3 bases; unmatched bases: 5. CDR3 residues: CAWKPDRVYEQYF. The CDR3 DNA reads TGTGCCTGGAAACCGGACAGGGTCTACGAGCAGTACTTC.

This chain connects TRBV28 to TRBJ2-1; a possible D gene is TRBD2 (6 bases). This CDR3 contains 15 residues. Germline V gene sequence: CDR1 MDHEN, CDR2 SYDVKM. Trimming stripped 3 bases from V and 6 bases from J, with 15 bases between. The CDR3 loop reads CASSFARGVANEQFF. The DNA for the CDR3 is TGTGCCAGCAGTTTCGCCCGCGGGGTGGCCAATGAGCAGTTCTTC.

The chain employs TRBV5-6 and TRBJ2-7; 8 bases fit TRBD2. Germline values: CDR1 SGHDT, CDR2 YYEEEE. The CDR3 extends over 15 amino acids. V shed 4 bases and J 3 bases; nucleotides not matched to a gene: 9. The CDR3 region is CASSRAGGNFYEQYF. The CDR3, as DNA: TGTGCCAGCAGCCGGGCGGGGGGTAATTTCTACGAGCAGTACTTC.

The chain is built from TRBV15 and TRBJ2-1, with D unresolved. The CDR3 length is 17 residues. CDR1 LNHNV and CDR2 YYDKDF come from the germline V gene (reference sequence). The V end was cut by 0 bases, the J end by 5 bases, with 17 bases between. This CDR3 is CATSREPPGGWDNEQFF. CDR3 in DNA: TGTGCCACCAGCAGAGAACCTCCGGGCGGTTGGGACAATGAGCAGTTCTTC.

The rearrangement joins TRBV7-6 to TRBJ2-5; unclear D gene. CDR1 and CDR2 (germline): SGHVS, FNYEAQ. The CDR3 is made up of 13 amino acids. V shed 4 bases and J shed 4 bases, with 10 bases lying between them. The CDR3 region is CASSSALLETQYF. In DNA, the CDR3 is TGTGCCAGCAGCTCGGCCCTTTTAGAGACCCAGTACTTC.

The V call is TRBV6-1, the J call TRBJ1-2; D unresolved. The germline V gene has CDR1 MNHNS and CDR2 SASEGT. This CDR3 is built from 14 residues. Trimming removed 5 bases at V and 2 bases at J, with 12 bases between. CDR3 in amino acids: CASSTTDGNYGYTF. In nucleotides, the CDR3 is TGTGCCAGCAGTACTACGGACGGGAACTATGGCTACACCTTC.

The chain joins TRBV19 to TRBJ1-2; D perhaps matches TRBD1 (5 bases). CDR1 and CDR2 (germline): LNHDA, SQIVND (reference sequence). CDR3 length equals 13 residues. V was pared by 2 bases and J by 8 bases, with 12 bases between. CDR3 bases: TGTGCCAGTAGTATAAGGCAGGGAGGAGGCTACACCTTC. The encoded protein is CASSIRQGGGYTF.

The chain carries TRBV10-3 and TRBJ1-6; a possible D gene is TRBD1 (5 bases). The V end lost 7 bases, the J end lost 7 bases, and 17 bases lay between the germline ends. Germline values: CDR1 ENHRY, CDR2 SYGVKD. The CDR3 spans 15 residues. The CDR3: CAITERGDVNSPLHF. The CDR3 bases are TGTGCCATCACCGAGCGGGGGGACGTGAATTCACCCCTCCACTTT.

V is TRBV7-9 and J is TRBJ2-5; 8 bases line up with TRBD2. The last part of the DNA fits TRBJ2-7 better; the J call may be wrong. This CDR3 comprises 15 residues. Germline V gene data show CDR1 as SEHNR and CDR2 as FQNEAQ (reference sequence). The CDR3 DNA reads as TGTGCCAGCAGCCCCGGGACTAGGGGTAGCTACGAGCAGTACTTC. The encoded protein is CASSPGTRGSYEQYF.

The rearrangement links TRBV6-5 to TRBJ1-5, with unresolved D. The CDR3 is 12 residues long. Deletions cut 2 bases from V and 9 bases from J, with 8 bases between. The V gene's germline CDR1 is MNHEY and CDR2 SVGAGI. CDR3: CASSYMGGPQHF. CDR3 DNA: TGTGCCAGCAGTTACATGGGAGGGCCCCAGCATTTT.

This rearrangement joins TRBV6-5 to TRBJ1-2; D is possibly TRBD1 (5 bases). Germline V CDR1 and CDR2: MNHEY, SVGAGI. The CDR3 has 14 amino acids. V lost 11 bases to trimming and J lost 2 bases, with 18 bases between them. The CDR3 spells CAATDTLENYGYTF. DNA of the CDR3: TGTGCCGCGACAGACACCCTAGAGAACTATGGCTACACCTTC.

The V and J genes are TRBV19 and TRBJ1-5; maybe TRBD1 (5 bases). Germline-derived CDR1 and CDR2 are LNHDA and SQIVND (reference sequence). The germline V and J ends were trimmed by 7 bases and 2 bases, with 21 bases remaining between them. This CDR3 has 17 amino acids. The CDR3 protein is CASTGGRGILGNQPQHF. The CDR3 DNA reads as TGTGCCAGTACAGGAGGGCGGGGGATCCTGGGCAATCAGCCCCAGCATTTT.

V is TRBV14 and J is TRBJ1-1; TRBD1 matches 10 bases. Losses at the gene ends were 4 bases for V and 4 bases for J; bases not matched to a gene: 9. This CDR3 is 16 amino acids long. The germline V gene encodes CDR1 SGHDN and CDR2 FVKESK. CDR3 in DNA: TGTGCCAGCAGCCCACATGGGACAGGGGTTCTCACTGAAGCTTTCTTT. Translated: CASSPHGTGVLTEAFF.

In nucleotides, the CDR3 is TGTGCCAGCAGTCTTAATAGGGGGACAGAAGCTTTCTTT. Translated, it gives CASSLNRGTEAFF. This sequence joins TRBV28 and TRBJ1-1; a possible D gene is TRBD1 (6 bases). The germline V gene encodes CDR1 MDHEN and CDR2 SYDVKM. The CDR3 is 13 amino acids. Deletions cut 5 bases from V and 8 bases from J, with 15 bases between.